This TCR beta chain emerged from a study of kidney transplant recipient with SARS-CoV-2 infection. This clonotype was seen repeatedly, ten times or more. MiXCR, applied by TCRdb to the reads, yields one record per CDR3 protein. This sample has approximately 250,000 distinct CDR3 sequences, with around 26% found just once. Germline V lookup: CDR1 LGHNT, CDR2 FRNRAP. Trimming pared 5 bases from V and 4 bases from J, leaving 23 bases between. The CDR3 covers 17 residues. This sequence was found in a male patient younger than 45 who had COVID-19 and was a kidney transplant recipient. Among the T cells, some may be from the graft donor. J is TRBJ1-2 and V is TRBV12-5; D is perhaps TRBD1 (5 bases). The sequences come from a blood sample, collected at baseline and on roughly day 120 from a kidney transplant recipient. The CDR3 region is CASGDRFLQGKTYGYTF. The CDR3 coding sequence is TGTGCTAGTGGTGACAGATTTTTGCAGGGAAAGACCTATGGCTACACCTTC.